The T cell receptor beta chain under discussion was sequenced for a study of early T cells in non-severe SARS-CoV-2 infection. TCRdb independently ran MiXCR on the 5' RACE reads; one entry per CDR3 protein. The sample lists about 72,000 distinct CDR3 sequences, around 9.1% occurring once. This clonotype was detected a few times. V gave up 0 bases and J gave up 0 bases, with 6 bases separating them. This CDR3 has 15 amino acids. Germline V gives CDR1 SGHRS, CDR2 YFSETQ. The TCR was taken from an adult who was a healthcare worker with PCR-confirmed SARS-CoV-2 infection or an uninfected control (not recorded which). This sequence joins TRBV5-1 and TRBJ2-2; D ambiguous. The specimen comprised whole blood, sampled at baseline. The CDR3 DNA follows: TGCGCCAGCAGCTTGGGGGCTACGAACACCGGGGAGCTGTTTTTT. Protein sequence: CASSLGATNTGELFF.